The next 8 T cell receptor beta chains were all read from a single sample in a study of shared clonotypes between healthy human individuals. The protocol was immunoSEQ multiplex PCR, while the TCRdb copy is restricted to in-frame clones and leaves out a portion. The sample lists approximately 620,000 clones; around 97% were seen once. The sample was naive CD4+ T cells sorted from blood. Stated subset: CD45RA+ positively selected. All receptors come from a woman aged 25 to 39 in good health.

This rearrangement joins TRBV5-1 to TRBJ2-3, with 7 nucleotides matching TRBD2. Germline V lookup: CDR1 SGHRS, CDR2 YFSETQ. The CDR3 has 15 amino acids. Trimming at V came to 0 bases and at J to 5 bases, leaving 6 bases not matched to a gene. The CDR3: CASSLVAGVGDTQYF. DNA of the CDR3: TGCGCCAGCAGCTTGGTGGCGGGAGTGGGAGATACGCAGTATTTT.

The genes are TRBV4-1 and TRBJ2-3; D is unclear. V lost 3 bases, J lost 1 base, and 14 bases lay in between. Germline CDR1 reads MGHRA; CDR2 reads YSYEKL. This CDR3 has 16 residues. The chain's CDR3 is CASSQTRSAGTDTQYF. The CDR3 bases are TGCGCCAGCAGCCAGACCCGGAGCGCGGGCACAGATACGCAGTATTTT.

The genes are TRBV28 and TRBJ2-3; 7 bases fit TRBD2. CDR3 length equals 22 residues. Germline V gene lookup returns CDR1 MDHEN and CDR2 SYDVKM. J was trimmed by 3 bases and V by 6 bases; bases with no gene match: 30. CDR3 protein: CASRVPLGEPQRGPEGTDTQYF. The CDR3 nucleotides are TGTGCCAGCAGGGTCCCGCTCGGGGAGCCCCAGCGGGGTCCTGAGGGGACAGATACGCAGTATTTT.

The rearrangement joins TRBV7-3 to TRBJ2-2; TRBD2 might be the D (6 bases). The CDR3 has 17 amino acids. The germline V gene encodes CDR1 SGHTA and CDR2 FQGTGA. Trimming removed 2 bases at V and 0 bases at J, with 13 bases between. The CDR3 DNA sequence: TGTGCCAGCAGCTTACTCCCCGGGGGAGCGAACACCGGGGAGCTGTTTTTT. As protein: CASSLLPGGANTGELFF. Looking up the rest from reference TRBV7-3 and TRBJ2-2 gives the full variable domain: GAGVSQTPSNKVTEKGKYVELRCDPISGHTALYWYRQSLGQGPEFLIYFQGTGAADDSGLPNDRFFAVRPEGSVSTLKIQRTERGDSAVYLCASSLLPGGANTGELFFGEGSRLTVL.

Points on this clone: The sample holds other DNA sequences that translate to the same CDR3. The chain joins TRBV5-1 to TRBJ2-7, with 10 bases lining up with TRBD2. The CDR3 contains 15 residues. The germline V gene encodes CDR1 SGHRS and CDR2 YFSETQ. The V gene end was trimmed by 1 base and the J gene end by 1 base; junction bases not matched to a gene: 2. CDR3 protein: CASSLTSGDSYEQYF. CDR3 in DNA: TGCGCCAGCAGCTTGACTAGCGGGGATTCCTACGAGCAGTACTTC.

V usage is TRBV2 and J usage is TRBJ2-2; TRBD1 matches 7 bases. The CDR3 length is 14 residues. Germline loops: CDR1 SNHLY, CDR2 FYNNEI. V was clipped by 5 bases and J by 4 bases; unmatched bases: 4. CDR3 nucleotides: TGTGCCAGCAGTAACCAGGGGGTCACCGGGGAGCTGTTTTTT. This codes for CASSNQGVTGELFF.

The rearrangement joins TRBV28 to TRBJ2-1; D unresolved. The V end was cut by 6 bases, the J end by 9 bases, with 18 bases between. CDR1 MDHEN and CDR2 SYDVKM come from the germline V gene. CDR3 length: 14 residues. The CDR3 spells CASSTRRTSSEQFF. Written as DNA, the CDR3 is TGTGCCAGCAGCACCCGCCGGACCTCAAGTGAGCAGTTCTTC.

The rearrangement links TRBV27 to TRBJ2-1; D unclear. This CDR3 comprises 11 residues. The V end was cut by 5 bases, the J end by 3 bases, with 2 bases between. Germline CDR1 is MNHEY and CDR2 is SMNVEV (reference sequence). CDR3 DNA: TGTGCCAGCAGTGACTACAATGAGCAGTTCTTC. As protein: CASSDYNEQFF.